The 9 T cell receptor beta chains presented below share a single source sample, sequenced in a study of beta chain features in type 1 diabetes. The entirety of the isolated RNA underwent reverse transcription, so expressed TCRB transcripts were sequenced. Data came from immunoSEQ multiplex PCR; TCRdb stores just in-frame clones and leaves some out. The sample holds under 950,000 clones, roughly 15% seen once. Sequencing input: naive CD4+ T cells from blood. Every receptor here comes from a woman under 30 in good health.

This clone was recorded a few times. The chain links TRBV2 to TRBJ2-7; D is perhaps TRBD2 (6 bases). The V end lost 7 bases, the J end lost 4 bases, and 17 bases lay between the germline ends. This CDR3 has 14 residues. CDR1 and CDR2 (germline): SNHLY, FYNNEI. The CDR3: CASTLEGRRYEQYF. In nucleotides, the CDR3 is TGTGCCAGCACCTTGGAGGGCCGGAGGTACGAGCAGTACTTC.

This CDR3 is CASSPGGGYEQFF. DNA of the CDR3: TGTGCCAGCAGTCCCGGAGGGGGGTATGAGCAGTTCTTC. The V call is TRBV27, the J call TRBJ2-1; the D gene could be TRBD1 or TRBD2 (6 bases each). Trimming left V 5 bases short and J 8 bases short, with 13 bases between. The CDR3 runs 13 residues. Germline lookup yields CDR1 MNHEY and CDR2 SMNVEV (reference sequence).

V gene TRBV5-4 combines with J gene TRBJ2-7, with a tentative D call TRBD2 (6 bases). CDR1 is SGHNT and CDR2 is YYREEE in the germline V gene (reference sequence). V was cut by 4 bases and J by 5 bases, with 16 bases left in between. There are 14 residues in the CDR3. DNA for the CDR3: TGTGCCAGCAGCCACGGAGGGGATCAGGACGAGCAGTACTTC. Translated: CASSHGGDQDEQYF.

Here the CDR3 reads CASSPSWGSNTEAFF. CDR3 sequence (DNA): TGTGCCAGCTCCCCTTCTTGGGGGTCGAACACTGAAGCTTTCTTT. J is TRBJ1-1 and V is TRBV18, with D perhaps matching TRBD1 (5 bases). The CDR3 contains 15 residues. The V end lost 6 bases, the J end lost 1 base, and 15 bases lay between the germline ends. CDR1 is KGHSH and CDR2 is LQKENI in the germline V gene.

The chain recombines TRBV4-3 with TRBJ2-1; D may be TRBD1 or TRBD2 (5 bases each). In germline, CDR1 is LGHNA, CDR2 YSLEER. Trimming took off 1 base at V and 6 bases at J, with 13 bases between the two ends. This CDR3 is 15 amino acids long. The CDR3 reads CASSQVHGTGNEQFF. In DNA form, the CDR3 reads TGCGCCAGCAGCCAAGTCCACGGGACGGGCAATGAGCAGTTCTTC.

This clone was observed a few times. The chain has TRBV28 and TRBJ2-2; 10 bases line up with TRBD2. The germline CDR1 and CDR2 sequences are MDHEN and SYDVKM. V was pared by 9 bases and J by 3 bases, with 10 bases of the junction left unmatched. The CDR3 runs 16 residues. The CDR3 sequence: CASRGASGSYTGELFF. CDR3 DNA sequence: TGTGCCAGTCGGGGGGCTAGCGGGAGTTACACCGGGGAGCTGTTTTTT.

Only a few counts were recorded for this clone. The chain uses TRBV28 and TRBJ2-7, with D possibly matching TRBD1 (6 bases). The germline CDR1 and CDR2 sequences are MDHEN and SYDVKM. The CDR3 is 15 residues long. Trimming took 6 bases from V and 4 from J, leaving 19 bases between them. CDR3 coding DNA: TGTGCCAGCAGCATTGGTATACAGGGTGGGTACGAGCAGTACTTC. It encodes CASSIGIQGGYEQYF.

This clone was detected a few times. The J gene is TRBJ1-3, the V gene TRBV18; tentatively, D is TRBD1 (6 bases). Trimming left V 6 bases short and J 1 base short, with 22 bases between. From germline, CDR1 is KGHSH and CDR2 LQKENI. The CDR3 spans 18 residues. CDR3 coding DNA: TGTGCCAGCTCCCACAAGGAGCAGGGGCCTACTTCTGGAAACACCATATATTTT. Amino acid sequence: CASSHKEQGPTSGNTIYF.

The chain is built from TRBV5-6 and TRBJ2-2; D not certain. Deletions cut 0 bases from V and 5 bases from J, with 5 bases between. Germline lookup yields CDR1 SGHDT and CDR2 YYEEEE. The CDR3 is made up of 13 amino acids. The CDR3 reads CASSLVETGELFF. DNA for the CDR3: TGTGCCAGCAGCTTGGTAGAAACCGGGGAGCTGTTTTTT.